Following are 20 T cell receptor beta chains from one sample sequenced in a study of EBV T-cell therapy then PD-1 blockade in nasopharyngeal carcinoma. The sample's treatment: AdE1-LMPpoly-expanded autologous EBV-specific T-cell therapy followed by anti-PD-1 nivolumab. These TCRs are of unknown antigen specificity. Measured with immunoSEQ multiplex PCR; TCRdb has only the in-frame clones, and not every one. The data show 22,000 or so clones, with 82% seen just once and 20% to 25% held by the top ten. Source: CD8+ T cells from blood, taken at day -245 from a patient whose treatment included autologous EBV-specific T cells and nivolumab. Receptor source: a man between 40 and 49 years old with nasopharyngeal carcinoma.

The chain has TRBV7-9 and TRBJ2-5, with D uncertain. Germline V gene data show CDR1 as SEHNR and CDR2 as FQNEAQ (reference sequence). The CDR3 totals 15 residues. Trimming shortened V by 5 bases and J by 5 bases, and 18 bases separated the two germline ends. CDR3 loop: CASSVHVKARETQYF. As DNA, the CDR3 is TGTGCCAGCAGCGTACACGTAAAGGCGCGCGAGACCCAGTACTTC.

This chain joins TRBV3-1 (or the pseudogene TRBV3-2) and TRBJ1-1; no reliable D call. The V gene's germline CDR1 is LGHDT and CDR2 YNNKEL (reference sequence). The CDR3 loop spans 13 amino acids. V shed 1 base and J shed 0 bases, with 3 bases lying between them. CDR3 loop: CASSQVVNTEAFF. The CDR3, as DNA: TGTGCCAGCAGCCAAGTAGTGAACACTGAAGCTTTCTTT.

The chain is built from TRBV7-9 and TRBJ1-2; 10 nucleotides match TRBD1. Per germline, CDR1 SEHNR and CDR2 FQNEAQ (reference sequence). The CDR3 runs 17 residues. V lost 2 bases, J lost 2 bases, and 8 bases stayed unmatched. Here the CDR3 reads CASSLIRGDRGNYGYTF. DNA for the CDR3: TGTGCCAGCAGCTTAATTCGTGGGGACAGGGGCAACTATGGCTACACCTTC. The full variable domain, completed using reference TRBV7-9 and TRBJ1-2, is DTGVSQNPRHKITKRGQNVTFRCDPISEHNRLYWYRQTLGQGPEFLTYFQNEAQLEKSRLLSDRFSAERPKGSFSTLEIQRTEQGDSAMYLCASSLIRGDRGNYGYTFGSGTRLTVV.

The chain uses TRBV9 and TRBJ1-2, with D possibly matching TRBD1 (6 bases). The CDR3 runs 10 residues. The germline V gene encodes CDR1 SGDLS and CDR2 YYNGEE. V was cut by 7 bases and J by 8 bases, with 9 bases left in between. This CDR3 is CASRGRGYTF. In nucleotides, the CDR3 is TGTGCCAGCCGGGGGCGCGGCTACACCTTC.

The gene calls are TRBV27 and TRBJ1-4; D is ambiguous. Germline lookup yields CDR1 MNHEY and CDR2 SMNVEV (reference sequence). V lost 2 bases to trimming and J lost 7 bases, with 17 bases between them. This CDR3 has 16 amino acids. The CDR3 nucleotides are TGTGCCAGCAGTTTACTGGGAGCGGAGGGTAGTGAAAAACTGTTTTTT. Protein: CASSLLGAEGSEKLFF. The whole variable domain, filled in from reference TRBV27 and TRBJ1-4, reads EAQVTQNPRYLITVTGKKLTVTCSQNMNHEYMSWYRQDPGLGLRQIYYSMNVEVTDKGDVPEGYKVSRKEKRNFPLILESPSPNQTSLYFCASSLLGAEGSEKLFFGSGTQLSVL.

The chain is built from TRBV25-1 and TRBJ1-5; D remains ambiguous. Germline values: CDR1 MGHDK, CDR2 SYGVNS. The CDR3 has 15 amino acids. V lost 3 bases and J 0 bases, leaving 9 bases between the germline ends. The CDR3 DNA follows: TGTGCCAGCAGTGAGGAGACTGATAGCAATCAGCCCCAGCATTTT. Its translation is CASSEETDSNQPQHF.

V and J are TRBV3-1 (or the pseudogene TRBV3-2) and TRBJ1-2; 8 bases map to TRBD1. The V gene's germline CDR1 is LGHDT and CDR2 YNNKEL (reference sequence). With 3 bases clipped from V and 5 bases from J, the junction kept 8 bases outside the gene matches. This CDR3 contains 15 residues. The CDR3 protein is CASSHRGTGDYGYTF. For the CDR3, the DNA is TGTGCCAGCAGCCACCGAGGGACAGGAGATTATGGCTACACCTTC.

The sample holds one count of this clone. The chain has TRBV6-4 and TRBJ2-2, with no clear D. The germline V gene has CDR1 MRHNA and CDR2 SNTAGT. V lost 0 bases to trimming and J lost 6 bases, with 8 bases between them. CDR3 length: 14 residues. Here the CDR3 DNA reads TGTGCCAGCAGTGACTCGGAAATACCCGGGGAGCTGTTTTTT. Its translation: CASSDSEIPGELFF.

V gene TRBV6-1 combines with J gene TRBJ1-4, with D hard to call. Trimming stripped 0 bases from V and 4 bases from J, with 12 bases between. The CDR3 extends over 16 amino acids. Germline CDR1 MNHNS, CDR2 SASEGT. The CDR3 coding sequence is TGTGCCAGCAGTGAAGCGCTAGAGGGATATAATGAAAAACTGTTTTTT. Protein product: CASSEALEGYNEKLFF.

This chain links TRBV2 with TRBJ1-2; perhaps TRBD1 as D (5 bases). The germline V gene has CDR1 SNHLY and CDR2 FYNNEI. V was shortened by 4 bases and J by 4 bases, with 10 bases between the two germline ends. CDR3 length: 13 amino acids. CDR3 bases: TGTGCCAGCAGTGGGAGACAGATCTATGGCTACACCTTC. It yields the protein CASSGRQIYGYTF.

The chain employs TRBV6-6 and TRBJ2-7, with D uncertain. The CDR3 sequence is 14 residues long. V was cut by 2 bases and J by 2 bases, with 10 bases left in between. Germline V lookup: CDR1 MNHNY, CDR2 SVGAGI (reference sequence). CDR3 DNA sequence: TGTGCCAGCAGTTACATGGGCAGCGCCTACGAGCAGTACTTC. It encodes CASSYMGSAYEQYF.

The rearrangement joins TRBV6-2 or TRBV6-3 to TRBJ2-7; D remains unclear. Germline CDR1 MNHEY, CDR2 SVGEGT. V was shortened by 5 bases and J by 9 bases, with 20 bases between the two germline ends. The CDR3 loop spans 14 amino acids. CDR3 in amino acids: CASSGHIELFGQYF. The CDR3 bases are TGTGCCAGCAGTGGGCACATCGAGCTTTTCGGGCAGTACTTC.

Concerning this clone itself: This same CDR3 is encoded by further DNA sequences in the sample. CDR3 loop: CASSLAGGAADTQYF. The CDR3 DNA reads TGCGCCAGCAGCTTGGCCGGGGGGGCCGCAGATACGCAGTATTTT. The chain is built from TRBV5-1 and TRBJ2-3, with 8 positions matching TRBD2. The CDR3 loop spans 15 amino acids. J lost 4 bases, V lost 0 bases, and 4 bases had no gene match. Germline V gene data show CDR1 as SGHRS and CDR2 as YFSETQ.

V is TRBV28 and J is TRBJ2-1; tentatively, D is TRBD1 or TRBD2 (5 bases each). The CDR3 is 15 amino acids. Germline CDR1 reads MDHEN; CDR2 reads SYDVKM. Trimming left V 6 bases short and J 0 bases short, with 12 bases between. The CDR3 DNA sequence: TGTGCCAGCAGGGGGGATTGGGCCTCCTACAATGAGCAGTTCTTC. It encodes CASRGDWASYNEQFF. Variable domain in full (rest from reference TRBV28 and TRBJ2-1): DVKVTQSSRYLVKRTGEKVFLECVQDMDHENMFWYRQDPGLGLRLIYFSYDVKMKEKGDIPEGYSVSREKKERFSLILESASTNQTSMYLCASRGDWASYNEQFFGPGTRLTVL.

This clone was found once. The chain has TRBV6-2 or TRBV6-3 and TRBJ2-7; the D gene could be TRBD1 or TRBD2 (5 bases each). The CDR3 is 12 amino acids. Germline CDR1 reads MNHEY; CDR2 reads SVGEGT. V lost 2 bases, J lost 6 bases, and 8 bases lay in between. CDR3 nucleotide sequence: TGTGCCAGCAGTTACGTAGGGACCGAGCAGTACTTC. It specifies CASSYVGTEQYF.

The chain joins TRBV30 to TRBJ2-2; 11 positions agree with TRBD2. The CDR3 covers 15 residues. Germline values: CDR1 GTSNPN, CDR2 SVGIG (reference sequence). The junction had 0 bases not matched to a gene; V was cut back by 0 bases and J by 3 bases. For the CDR3, the DNA is TGTGCCTGGAGTGTACTAGCGGGGGACACCGGGGAGCTGTTTTTT. Its protein product is CAWSVLAGDTGELFF.

This chain connects TRBV24-1 to TRBJ2-3; TRBD1 aligns across 9 bases. Per germline, CDR1 KGHDR and CDR2 SFDVKD. The V and J ends lost 8 bases and 6 bases, in that order; junction bases with no gene match: 8. There are 14 residues in the CDR3. The CDR3, as DNA: TGTGCCACCACTGGGACAGGGCACCCCGATACGCAGTATTTT. It translates to CATTGTGHPDTQYF.

This clone was counted once. This chain joins TRBV24-1 and TRBJ2-1; 9 bases are shared with TRBD1. CDR1 and CDR2 (germline): KGHDR, SFDVKD. Germline trimming cut 9 bases from V and 8 bases from J; bases unmatched to any gene: 7. The CDR3 covers 13 residues. The CDR3 nucleotides are TGTGCCACCTCGGGACAGGGCGGACATGAGCAGTTCTTC. It is translated as CATSGQGGHEQFF.

This chain links TRBV6-5 with TRBJ1-2; D is possibly TRBD1 (5 bases). The CDR3 is 16 residues long. V dropped 0 bases and J dropped 4 bases, with 15 bases sitting between them. Germline V CDR1 and CDR2: MNHEY, SVGAGI. The CDR3 sequence is CASSYSTGEKFYGYTF. The CDR3, as DNA: TGTGCCAGCAGTTACTCGACGGGGGAAAAGTTCTATGGCTACACCTTC.

The chain recombines TRBV6-1 with TRBJ2-5, with TRBD1 matching over 9 bases. This CDR3 has 16 amino acids. Germline V gene lookup returns CDR1 MNHNS and CDR2 SASEGT. The V and J ends lost 1 base and 5 bases, in that order; junction bases with no gene match: 8. CDR3 nucleotides: TGTGCCAGCAGTGAAGAAGGGGGGACAGGGAGGGAGACCCAGTACTTC. Its translation: CASSEEGGTGRETQYF.